The 5 T cell receptor beta chains in this list originate from one sample, sequenced in a study of blood T cell repertoires in COVID-19. Produced via immunoSEQ multiplex PCR; TCRdb's table is partial and in-frame only. The top ten hold more than 0.95% of the sample, which has about 210,000 clones, around 92% seen once. The sample consisted of peripheral blood. These receptors came from a man younger than 45 with acute or convalescent COVID-19.

The chain carries TRBV29-1 and TRBJ2-5, with D possibly TRBD2 on 7 matching bases. The CDR3 runs 13 residues. V gave up 6 bases and J gave up 5 bases, with 16 bases separating them. Per the germline V gene, CDR1 is SQVTM and CDR2 is ANQGSEA. CDR3 in amino acids: CSVGGLPPETQYF. The CDR3 nucleotides are TGCAGCGTCGGGGGGCTCCCCCCTGAGACCCAGTACTTC.

The chain uses TRBV19 and TRBJ2-7; 10 bases are shared with TRBD1. The CDR3 consists of 15 residues. The junction had 5 bases not matched to a gene; V was cut back by 4 bases and J by 2 bases. The germline V gene encodes CDR1 LNHDA and CDR2 SQIVND (reference sequence). The CDR3 nucleotides read TGTGCCAGTAGTACTCGACAGGGGGCTCCCTACGAGCAGTACTTC. It yields the protein CASSTRQGAPYEQYF. Using reference TRBV19 and TRBJ2-7 for the parts outside the CDR3, the full variable domain is DGGITQSPKYLFRKEGQNVTLSCEQNLNHDAMYWYRQDPGQGLRLIYYSQIVNDFQKGDIAEGYSVSREKKESFPLTVTSAQKNPTAFYLCASSTRQGAPYEQYFGPGTRLTVT.

The V gene is TRBV5-1, the J gene TRBJ2-7; TRBD1 matches at 9 bases. V lost 5 bases to trimming and J lost 5 bases; unmatched junction nucleotides: 8. This CDR3 contains 14 residues. Germline values: CDR1 SGHRS, CDR2 YFSETQ. The CDR3 loop is CASRRRQGGDEQYF. CDR3 coding DNA: TGCGCCAGCAGAAGGCGACAGGGGGGCGACGAGCAGTACTTC. Together with reference TRBV5-1 and TRBJ2-7, the CDR3 gives the full variable domain: KAGVTQTPRYLIKTRGQQVTLSCSPISGHRSVSWYQQTPGQGLQFLFEYFSETQRNKGNFPGRFSGRQFSNSRSEMNVSTLELGDSALYLCASRRRQGGDEQYFGPGTRLTVT.

The chain uses TRBV7-2 and TRBJ2-1; possibly TRBD1 for D (6 bases). The CDR3 is 15 amino acids. V shed 3 bases and J shed 7 bases, with 16 bases lying between them. Germline CDR1 is SGHTA and CDR2 is FQGNSA. This chain's CDR3 is CASSFQTGGENEQFF. Here the CDR3 DNA reads TGTGCCAGCAGCTTCCAGACAGGTGGAGAGAATGAGCAGTTCTTC.

This sequence joins TRBV4-1 and TRBJ2-7; 10 bases are shared with TRBD1. Germline CDR1 is MGHRA and CDR2 is YSYEKL. J was trimmed by 5 bases and V by 0 bases; bases with no gene match: 7. The CDR3 runs to 16 residues. The CDR3 sequence is CASSQDLGQGNDEQYF. Written as DNA, the CDR3 is TGCGCCAGCAGCCAAGATCTGGGACAGGGGAACGACGAGCAGTACTTC.